This T cell receptor beta chain was documented in a study of blood T cells in healthy people across ages. Study overall: For every two T cells, template switching captured about one barcoded beta molecule. Whole-study results and caveats: Researchers judged that diversity estimates from one million T cells fell short of true values. Older individuals had lower TCR beta diversity per million T cells (the decline was roughly linear).

A second PCR, run for roughly 7 to 12 cycles, used a sample-barcoded 5' primer plus a J-beta primer mix. Each CDR3 protein gets one entry after TCRdb re-called the 5' RACE reads with MiXCR. The sample includes 1.5 million to 2 million distinct CDR3 sequences, 28% of them seen just once. This clonotype turned up a few times. Antigen: not known. The study drew donors from healthy Caucasian individuals in Russia aged about 6 to 90. V shed 6 bases and J shed 3 bases, with 12 bases lying between them. The CDR3 is made up of 13 amino acids. This clonotype originated in a woman in her 30s in good health. The V and J genes are TRBV12-3 or TRBV12-4 and TRBJ2-7; D gene uncertain. The sample comprised blood. The chain's CDR3 is CASSSMADYEQYF. CDR3 DNA: TGTGCCAGCAGCTCCATGGCCGACTACGAGCAGTACTTC.